The TCR beta chain under discussion was sequenced for a study of blood T cells in healthy people across ages. The CDR3 length is 14 residues. Trimming left V 5 bases short and J 3 bases short, with 13 bases between. This clonotype was counted between two and nine times. Its antigen remains unknown. Findings and limits, study-wide: Any conclusive comparison of naive versus antigen-experienced cells was prevented by using unsorted PBMCs.

For every donor, a draw yielded ten milliliters of peripheral blood. A J-beta primer mix and a sample-barcoded 5' primer were used in a second PCR of roughly 7 to 12 cycles. CDR3-containing paired-end reads numbered at least 2.5 million in each sample. TCRdb fed the 5' RACE reads into MiXCR, producing one record per CDR3 protein. The sample shows over 450,000 distinct CDR3 sequences, around 24% of them seen only once. These data were also reused for a study on T cells of mothers and their children. This second study says: The people who donated were a few healthy Caucasian mothers and their six children.

This TCR came from a boy aged 5 to 17 in good health. V and J are TRBV12-3 or TRBV12-4 and TRBJ1-1; D ambiguous. Material: blood. The CDR3 sequence: CASSPAGGYTEAFF. CDR3 nucleotides: TGTGCCAGCAGTCCCGCGGGCGGTTACACTGAAGCTTTCTTT.